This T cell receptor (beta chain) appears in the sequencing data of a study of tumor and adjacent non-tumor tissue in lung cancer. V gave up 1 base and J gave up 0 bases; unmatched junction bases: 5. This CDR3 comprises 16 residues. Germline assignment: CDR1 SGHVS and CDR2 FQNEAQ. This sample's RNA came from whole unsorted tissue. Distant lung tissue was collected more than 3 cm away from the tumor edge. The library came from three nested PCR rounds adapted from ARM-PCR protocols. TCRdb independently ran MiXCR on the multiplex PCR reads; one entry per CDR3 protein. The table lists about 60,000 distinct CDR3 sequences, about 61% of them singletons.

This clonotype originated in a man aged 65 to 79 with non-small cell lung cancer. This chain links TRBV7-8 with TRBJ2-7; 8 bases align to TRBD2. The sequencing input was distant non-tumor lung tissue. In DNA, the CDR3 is TGTGCCAGCAGCTTAGGGCTAGCGGGTTCCTCCTACGAGCAGTACTTC. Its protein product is CASSLGLAGSSYEQYF.